In its sample, the clone carrying this TCR beta chain was seen once. The target antigen is unknown. Treatment meaning: roughly 19 received Ad26.COV2.S at low or high dose, single or two shots; about 5 received placebo; per-sample allocation not given. Samples analyzed were those drawn on day 63 after the first vaccine or placebo injection. The data were obtained in a study of Ad26.COV2.S vaccination and SARS-CoV-2 variants. General study points: In vaccinated individuals, spike-specific CD8+ and CD4+ T cell responses reportedly displayed substantial breadth. Overall T cell responses may have been underestimated by the analyses of TCR breadth and depth.

V dropped 5 bases and J dropped 8 bases, with 9 bases sitting between them. This CDR3 region has 11 residues. CDR1 and CDR2 from the germline V gene are GTSNPN and SVGIG (reference sequence). Using immunoSEQ multiplex PCR, the repertoire was profiled, and TCRdb retains in-frame clones only, with some absent. The sample includes 430,000 or so clones, 90% seen only once; the top ten take 12%. The V gene is TRBV30, the J gene TRBJ1-4; D is uncertain. The sequence was collected from a person between 18 and 65 years old who received the Ad26.COV2.S COVID-19 vaccine or a placebo. This sample comprised peripheral blood, obtained in a trial of Ad26.COV2.S vaccine versus placebo. CDR3 protein: CAWSRGEKLFF. CDR3 DNA: TGTGCCTGGTCAAGAGGGGAAAAACTGTTTTTT.